The 21 T cell receptor beta chains below come from one sample, sequenced in a study of regulatory T cells in long-lasting Graves disease. TCR beta libraries were built with iRepertoire HTBI primers and Arm-PCR of CDR3 regions. One entry per CDR3 protein, called by TCRdb with MiXCR from the multiplex PCR reads. The sample has about 450,000 distinct CDR3 sequences, 16% seen once; the top ten hold about 10%. Time point: newly diagnosed GD, antithyroid drugs for less than 3 months. Making the TCR library involved RNA that had been extracted from PBMCs. The sample was also linked to a second study, of T cells in Graves' hyperthyroidism and ophthalmopathy.

This specimen was peripheral blood mononuclear cells (PBMCs), taken at new diagnosis, from a patient treated with antithyroid drugs. These receptors came from a woman aged 30 to 39 with Graves disease.

This clonotype came up many times. This chain links TRBV5-6 with TRBJ2-5, with D tentatively TRBD1 (6 bases). V was clipped by 4 bases and J by 7 bases, with 20 bases between them. CDR3 length: 15 amino acids. Per the germline V gene, CDR1 is SGHDT and CDR2 is YYEEEE. This chain's CDR3 is CASSIPKTGEGTQYF. The CDR3 DNA sequence: TGTGCCAGCAGCATACCAAAGACAGGCGAGGGGACCCAGTACTTC.

This clonotype has a count of ten or more. The chain's CDR3 is CASRASGDRGNEQFF. CDR3 sequence (DNA): TGTGCCAGCAGGGCAAGCGGGGATCGGGGGAATGAGCAGTTCTTC. The chain couples TRBV7-2 to TRBJ2-1, with 7 bases fitting TRBD2. V lost 6 bases, J lost 7 bases, and 12 bases stayed unmatched. The length of the CDR3 is 15 residues. Germline V CDR1 and CDR2: SGHTA, FQGNSA.

For this clonotype: The junction does not match germline at one end; this may be a read error. The J gene is TRBJ1-4, the V gene TRBV30, with a weak D call TRBD1 (5 bases). The length of the CDR3 is 12 residues. The germline V gene has CDR1 GTSNPN and CDR2 SVGIG (reference sequence). CDR3 in amino acids: CAWTGTTEKLFF. CDR3 nucleotide sequence: TGTGCCTGGACAGGGACTACTGAAAAACTGTTTTTT.

The table lists this clonotype with many counts. V gene TRBV4-1 combines with J gene TRBJ1-2; D unclear. Per germline, CDR1 MGHRA and CDR2 YSYEKL. CDR3 length: 12 amino acids. V gave up 8 bases and J gave up 0 bases, with 7 bases separating them. CDR3 amino acids: CASGNANYGYTF. CDR3 coding DNA: TGCGCCAGCGGCAACGCTAACTATGGCTACACCTTC.

This clonotype was recorded many times. This rearrangement joins TRBV3-1 to TRBJ2-7; D remains unclear. CDR3 size: 12 residues. Deletions cut 4 bases from V and 6 bases from J, with 10 bases between. CDR1 is LGHDT and CDR2 is YNNKEL in the germline V gene (reference sequence). The CDR3 region is CASSLNAGEQYF. CDR3 in DNA: TGTGCCAGCAGCCTTAATGCTGGCGAGCAGTACTTC.

This clonotype has only a few counts. The V call is TRBV7-2, the J call TRBJ1-3, with no clear D. Germline V CDR1 and CDR2: SGHTA, FQGNSA. V shed 1 base and J shed 1 base, with 14 bases lying between them. This CDR3 has 17 residues. The CDR3 DNA reads as TGTGCCAGCAGCTTAGTTGTGGGTGCGGGGTCTGGAAACACCATATATTTT. The encoded protein is CASSLVVGAGSGNTIYF.

This clonotype was seen repeatedly, ten times or more. CDR3 nucleotides: TGTGCCAGCTCACCCAGCGGGGAGGGGACCTACGAGCAGTACTTC. Its translation is CASSPSGEGTYEQYF. The chain couples TRBV18 to TRBJ2-7; 7 bases are shared with TRBD2. V gave up 3 bases and J gave up 2 bases; unmatched junction bases: 7. Germline V gives CDR1 KGHSH, CDR2 LQKENI. The CDR3 covers 15 residues.

At least ten counts were recorded for this clonotype. The chain combines TRBV9 with TRBJ2-2; 7 bases map to TRBD2. V shed 6 bases and J 8 bases; nucleotides not matched to a gene: 4. The CDR3 is made up of 12 amino acids. CDR1 and CDR2 (germline): SGDLS, YYNGEE. The CDR3 sequence is CASIGLEGELFF. The DNA of the CDR3 is TGTGCCAGCATAGGACTAGAAGGGGAGCTGTTTTTT.

A few counts support this clonotype. The chain recombines TRBV7-3 with TRBJ2-1; unclear D gene. CDR3 length: 11 amino acids. Germline V gene lookup returns CDR1 SGHTA and CDR2 FQGTGA. Trimming stripped 2 bases from V and 15 bases from J, with 11 bases between. The CDR3 spells CASSLPSKSFF. The CDR3 region has the DNA TGTGCCAGCAGCTTACCATCTAAGTCGTTCTTC.

In its sample, this clonotype was seen many times. This chain joins TRBV6-1 and TRBJ2-1; D might be TRBD1 (6 bases). Trimming left V 6 bases short and J 2 bases short, with 8 bases between. The CDR3 spans 13 residues. Germline V gene data show CDR1 as MNHNS and CDR2 as SASEGT. The CDR3 DNA reads as TGTGCCAGCAGCCGGGACACCTACAATGAGCAGTTCTTC. Protein sequence: CASSRDTYNEQFF.

This clonotype was picked up many times. The chain joins TRBV2 to TRBJ2-1; D is unclear. This CDR3 is 15 amino acids long. V was trimmed by 5 bases and J by 0 bases, leaving 11 bases between them. Germline V lookup: CDR1 SNHLY, CDR2 FYNNEI. The CDR3 DNA follows: TGTGCCAGCAGTATGGGCAGAAGCTCCTACAATGAGCAGTTCTTC. Translation: CASSMGRSSYNEQFF.

The sample holds many counts of this clonotype. The chain links TRBV11-3 to TRBJ2-1; no firm D call. The germline V gene has CDR1 SGHNT and CDR2 YENEEA. CDR3 length: 11 residues. The V end lost 1 base, the J end lost 9 bases, and 4 bases lay between the germline ends. CDR3 in amino acids: CASSLGGEQFF. In nucleotides, the CDR3 is TGTGCCAGCAGCTTAGGGGGTGAGCAGTTCTTC.

J is TRBJ2-7 and V is TRBV18, with a weak D call TRBD2 (6 bases). V was shortened by 6 bases and J by 4 bases, with 13 bases between the two germline ends. Germline-derived CDR1 and CDR2 are KGHSH and LQKENI. The CDR3 has 13 amino acids. CDR3 loop: CASSRLEQYEQYF. CDR3 nucleotides: TGTGCCAGCTCCCGACTAGAACAATACGAGCAGTACTTC.

The sample holds many counts of this clonotype. V usage is TRBV11-2 and J usage is TRBJ2-3, with a possible D match to TRBD2 (6 bases). Germline V gene lookup returns CDR1 SGHAT and CDR2 FQNNGV. Trimming shortened V by 5 bases and J by 3 bases, and 15 bases separated the two germline ends. This CDR3 comprises 15 residues. The chain's CDR3 is CASSPIGRATDTQYF. The CDR3, as DNA: TGTGCCAGCAGCCCCATCGGGAGAGCGACAGATACGCAGTATTTT.

This clonotype appeared a few times. A single base separates this from a much larger clone, so it may be a read error. V usage is TRBV20-1 and J usage is TRBJ2-1; maybe TRBD2 (6 bases). Per germline, CDR1 DFQATT and CDR2 SNEGSKA (reference sequence). V lost 3 bases to trimming and J lost 12 bases, with 15 bases between them. The CDR3 sequence is 12 residues long. In DNA, the CDR3 is TGCAGTGCTAGCGGGACTTCGGGTGGGCAGTTCTTC. Protein sequence: CSASGTSGGQFF.

This clonotype has just a few counts. The rearrangement joins TRBV13 to TRBJ2-7, with 7 bases that match TRBD2. CDR1 PRHDT and CDR2 FYEKMQ come from the germline V gene (reference sequence). J gave up 1 base and V 5 bases, and 8 bases lay outside the gene matches. The CDR3 sequence is 15 residues long. CDR3 sequence (DNA): TGTGCCAGCAGCCCCGGGGGGAGAAGGTCCTACGAGCAGTACTTC. Amino acids: CASSPGGRRSYEQYF.

This clonotype showed up many times. V usage is TRBV12-3 or TRBV12-4 and J usage is TRBJ2-5; tentatively, D is TRBD2 (5 bases). The CDR3 totals 14 residues. V shed 5 bases and J shed 3 bases, with 13 bases lying between them. Here the CDR3 reads CASSRLAEKETQYF. In DNA form, the CDR3 reads TGTGCCAGCAGTCGCCTAGCAGAAAAAGAGACCCAGTACTTC.

This clonotype was seen ten or more times. This chain's CDR3 is CASSLPPGLENTGELFF. CDR3 coding DNA: TGTGCCAGCAGCTTGCCGCCGGGACTAGAGAACACCGGGGAGCTGTTTTTT. The chain employs TRBV7-2 and TRBJ2-2, with TRBD2 identical over 8 bases. Germline V gene lookup returns CDR1 SGHTA and CDR2 FQGNSA. Trimming removed 3 bases from V and 1 base from J; junction bases left unmatched: 7. The CDR3 loop spans 17 amino acids.

Only a few counts were recorded for this clonotype. The chain recombines TRBV29-1 with TRBJ2-7; possible D gene TRBD2, 5 bases. The CDR3 contains 11 residues. In germline, CDR1 is SQVTM, CDR2 ANQGSEA. V gave up 3 bases and J gave up 3 bases, with 6 bases separating them. The CDR3 DNA sequence: TGCAGCGTTGACGGGGACTACGAGCAGTACTTC. This codes for CSVDGDYEQYF.

This clonotype was detected many times. The DNA for the CDR3 is TGTGCCAGCAGTTTTTACCCGGGACAGGGGGCTGTATTCTCCTACAATGAGCAGTTCTTC. Translation: CASSFYPGQGAVFSYNEQFF. V and J are TRBV27 and TRBJ2-1; 12 bases map to TRBD1. V dropped 3 bases and J dropped 0; count of bases not matched to a gene: 12. Germline loops: CDR1 MNHEY, CDR2 SMNVEV (reference sequence). The CDR3 has 20 residues.

This clonotype has just a few counts. The chain employs TRBV29-1 and TRBJ1-2; 10 nucleotides match TRBD1. The CDR3 length is 13 residues. Germline V gene data show CDR1 as SQVTM and CDR2 as ANQGSEA. Trimming removed 5 bases from V and 5 bases from J; junction bases left unmatched: 5. This CDR3 reads CSVPGTGEYGYTF. The CDR3, as DNA: TGCAGCGTTCCCGGGACAGGGGAATATGGCTACACCTTC.